These T cell receptor beta chains were read from a single sample in a study of shared clonotypes between healthy human individuals. Data came from immunoSEQ multiplex PCR; TCRdb stores just in-frame clones and leaves some out. This table holds under 750,000 clones, 72% found once. The source material was memory CD4+ T cells sorted from blood. These receptors were collected from a woman aged 30 to 39 in good health. Both conserved end residues are part of each CDR3. Each record gives: V gene, J gene, D gene, CDR3 protein. D genes are given only for firm matches.

V: TRBV5-1; J: TRBJ2-5; D: TRBD2; CDR3: CASSPWASGQETQYF
V: TRBV27; J: TRBJ1-2; D: NA; CDR3: CASSRQPFDYGYTF
V: TRBV5-5; J: TRBJ1-5; D: NA; CDR3: CASSFRGQSNGNQPQHF
V: TRBV5-4; J: TRBJ2-5; D: TRBD2; CDR3: CASSLGLAGLRETQYF
V: TRBV28; J: TRBJ2-3; D: NA; CDR3: CASSPPQGGGSTDTQYF
V: TRBV5-5; J: TRBJ1-3; D: NA; CDR3: CASSLDWRSSGNTIYF
V: TRBV27; J: TRBJ1-4; D: NA; CDR3: CASKRGQYNEKLFF
V: TRBV28; J: TRBJ1-4; D: TRBD1; CDR3: CASRTGDRAFNEKLFF
V: TRBV29-1; J: TRBJ2-7; D: NA; CDR3: CSVVGPRSSYEQYF
V: TRBV9; J: TRBJ2-1; D: TRBD2; CDR3: CASSPTSGMFHEQFF
V: TRBV7-2; J: TRBJ2-2; D: TRBD2; CDR3: CASNQQLAGNTGELFF
V: TRBV19; J: TRBJ1-4; D: NA; CDR3: CASSLSTGRTNEKLFF
V: TRBV5-4; J: TRBJ2-7; D: TRBD1; CDR3: CASRDTGTGTYEQYF
V: TRBV28; J: TRBJ2-7; D: TRBD1; CDR3: CASSLYGFGQGGFEQYF
V: TRBV5-4; J: TRBJ1-3; D: NA; CDR3: CASSPSGGNTIYF
V: TRBV27; J: TRBJ2-1; D: TRBD2; CDR3: CASSLERGHYNEQFF
V: TRBV25-1; J: TRBJ1-1; D: TRBD1; CDR3: CARLDRGLSEAFF
V: TRBV19; J: TRBJ1-1; D: TRBD1; CDR3: CASRMGQGRTEAFF
V: TRBV28; J: TRBJ2-1; D: TRBD2; CDR3: CASSFYSSGSRNEQFF
V: TRBV28; J: TRBJ2-7; D: TRBD1; CDR3: CASKSSGTGTHEQYF
V: TRBV2; J: TRBJ1-5; D: NA; CDR3: CASRRERSNQPQHF
V: TRBV5-1; J: TRBJ2-7; D: NA; CDR3: CASSPGGGVGREQYF
V: TRBV2; J: TRBJ2-7; D: NA; CDR3: CASTEWANPYEQYF
V: TRBV7-2; J: TRBJ2-3; D: NA; CDR3: CASSVVGSSTDTQYF
V: TRBV10-3; J: TRBJ2-7; D: NA; CDR3: CAISEATGNTYEQYF
V: TRBV5-1; J: TRBJ1-4; D: NA; CDR3: CASATGSTNEKLFF
V: TRBV7-8; J: TRBJ2-2; D: TRBD1; CDR3: CASSLDWTGDTGELFF
V: TRBV6-6; J: TRBJ2-7; D: TRBD2; CDR3: CASSDSGRTYEQYF
V: TRBV7-9; J: TRBJ2-1; D: NA; CDR3: CASSLTQGLNEQFF
V: TRBV5-1; J: TRBJ1-5; D: NA; CDR3: CASSLGTGFYQPQHF
V: TRBV2; J: TRBJ2-2; D: TRBD1; CDR3: CASSAQGVGELFF
V: TRBV6-1; J: TRBJ2-7; D: NA; CDR3: CASMGTTRRRYF
V: TRBV30; J: TRBJ1-2; D: NA; CDR3: CASADRNYGYTF
V: TRBV9; J: TRBJ2-3; D: TRBD2; CDR3: CASSALPPGGSEADTQYF
V: TRBV25-1; J: TRBJ2-7; D: TRBD2; CDR3: CASSSGGAGGRHEQYF
V: TRBV7-2; J: TRBJ2-2; D: NA; CDR3: CASSLGAGPGTGELFF
V: TRBV29-1; J: TRBJ2-5; D: NA; CDR3: CSVRPEGKTQYF
V: TRBV7-7; J: TRBJ2-7; D: TRBD1; CDR3: CASSRDRRSVEQYF
V: TRBV27; J: TRBJ2-1; D: NA; CDR3: CASSQGKVNEQFF
V: TRBV2; J: TRBJ2-1; D: TRBD2; CDR3: CASTGLAGGYNEQFF
V: TRBV10-2; J: TRBJ2-7; D: TRBD2; CDR3: CASSDQGLAGEQYF
V: TRBV28; J: TRBJ1-4; D: NA; CDR3: CASSLGLQGLDEKLFF
V: TRBV18; J: TRBJ2-3; D: NA; CDR3: CASSPRLVGADTQYF
V: TRBV7-2; J: TRBJ2-3; D: NA; CDR3: CASSLNGFGTDTQYF
V: TRBV5-1; J: TRBJ2-6; D: NA; CDR3: CASSSGPAGANVLTF
V: TRBV7-9; J: TRBJ1-2; D: NA; CDR3: CASSLESKDGYTF
V: TRBV2; J: TRBJ2-3; D: NA; CDR3: CASSVRAGGTDTQYF
V: TRBV5-4; J: TRBJ1-1; D: TRBD1; CDR3: CASSLVDAGGLRAFF
V: TRBV5-1; J: TRBJ2-3; D: TRBD2; CDR3: CASSRASGSVADTQYF
V: TRBV19; J: TRBJ2-7; D: TRBD2; CDR3: CATRTSGTDEQYF
V: TRBV20-1; J: TRBJ2-1; D: NA; CDR3: CSPSEYEQFF
V: TRBV5-6; J: TRBJ2-3; D: NA; CDR3: CASSFWLAKLTDTQYF
V: TRBV7-2; J: TRBJ1-1; D: NA; CDR3: CASSLVQTLNTEAFF
V: TRBV5-1; J: TRBJ1-1; D: NA; CDR3: CASSSGGPNTEAFF
V: TRBV5-5; J: TRBJ2-7; D: NA; CDR3: CASTSTDTYEQYF